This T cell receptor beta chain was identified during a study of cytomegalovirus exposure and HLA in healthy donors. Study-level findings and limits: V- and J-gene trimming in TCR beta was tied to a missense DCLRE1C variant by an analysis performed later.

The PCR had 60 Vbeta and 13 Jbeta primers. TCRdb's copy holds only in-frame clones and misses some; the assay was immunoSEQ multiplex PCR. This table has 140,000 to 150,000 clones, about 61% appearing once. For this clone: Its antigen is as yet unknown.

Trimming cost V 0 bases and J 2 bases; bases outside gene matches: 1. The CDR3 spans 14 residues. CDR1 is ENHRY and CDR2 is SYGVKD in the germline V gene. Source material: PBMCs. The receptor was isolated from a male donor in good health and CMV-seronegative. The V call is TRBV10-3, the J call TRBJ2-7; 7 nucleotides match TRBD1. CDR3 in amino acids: CAISESDRAYEQYF. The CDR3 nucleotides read TGTGCCATCAGTGAGTCAGACAGGGCCTACGAGCAGTACTTC.